Below, 31 T cell receptor beta chains from the same sample are listed, as sequenced in a study of blood T cells in healthy people across ages. Using a J-beta primer mix together with a sample-barcoded 5' primer, a second PCR was run for about 7 to 12 cycles. A single record per CDR3 protein comes from TCRdb applying MiXCR to the 5' RACE reads. The table has hundreds of thousands of distinct CDR3 sequences, more than 25% seen once. Sequenced material: blood. Receptor source: an elderly woman in good health.

This clonotype appeared many times. This chain links TRBV7-2 with TRBJ1-2; possibly TRBD1 for D (5 bases). Trimming cost V 8 bases and J 0 bases, with 22 bases left between them. Germline CDR1 and CDR2: SGHTA and FQGNSA. The CDR3 consists of 17 residues. The CDR3 sequence: CASGAFLGQLANYGYTF. The CDR3 DNA sequence: TGTGCCAGCGGGGCCTTTCTCGGACAATTAGCTAACTATGGCTACACCTTC.

The V gene is TRBV24-1, the J gene TRBJ2-1; the match to TRBD1 covers 9 bases. V lost 9 bases, J lost 5 bases, and 10 bases stayed unmatched. The CDR3 has 15 residues. The germline CDR1 and CDR2 sequences are KGHDR and SFDVKD. DNA for the CDR3: TGTGCCACCTGTCGACAGGGGGGGGAAGACAATGAGCAGTTCTTC. Protein product: CATCRQGGEDNEQFF.

V and J are TRBV7-6 and TRBJ1-1; D is perhaps TRBD1 (5 bases). The V and J ends lost 2 bases and 0 bases respectively, with 10 bases between them. This CDR3 contains 15 residues. Germline-derived CDR1 and CDR2 are SGHVS and FNYEAQ. CDR3 coding DNA: TGTGCCAGCAGCTTATTCCAGGGTATGAACACTGAAGCTTTCTTT. Its translation is CASSLFQGMNTEAFF.

This clonotype was seen ten or more times. The CDR3 DNA reads TGTGCCAGCAGTCCCGGGGCGCGAGGAAAGCAGTTCTTC. This sequence encodes CASSPGARGKQFF. V gene TRBV28 combines with J gene TRBJ2-1; D may correspond to TRBD1 or TRBD2 (5 bases each). Germline V gene lookup returns CDR1 MDHEN and CDR2 SYDVKM. The CDR3 sequence is 13 residues long. V gave up 5 bases and J gave up 11 bases, with 16 bases separating them.

As concerns this clonotype: This may arise from a read error, as a much more abundant clone is one base away. The rearrangement uses TRBV11-2 and TRBJ2-3; D gene uncertain. The CDR3 length is 15 residues. Germline loops: CDR1 SGHAT, CDR2 FQNNGV. Between the trimmed V and J ends, which lost 7 bases and 1 base, there was a span of 15 bases. The CDR3 loop is CASNLGPIGTDTQYF. The CDR3 DNA reads as TGTGCCAGCAACCTCGGACCGATCGGCACAGATACGCAGTATTTT. Full variable domain (rest looked up from reference TRBV11-2 and TRBJ2-3): EAGVAQSPRYKIIEKRQSVAFWCNPISGHATLYWYQQILGQGPKLLIQFQNNGVVDDSQLPKDRFSAERLKGVDSTLKIQPAKLEDSAVYLCASNLGPIGTDTQYFGPGTRLTVL.

This clonotype was recorded many times. The chain employs TRBV9 and TRBJ2-7, with 10 bases fitting TRBD1. CDR1 and CDR2 from the germline V gene are SGDLS and YYNGEE. This CDR3 is built from 14 residues. The V segment lost 2 bases and the J segment 4 bases; nucleotides outside the gene matches: 3. CDR3 nucleotides: TGTGCCAGCAGCGTGACAGGGGGCGCGTACGAGCAGTACTTC. This codes for CASSVTGGAYEQYF.

This clonotype was counted only a few times. This may stem from a read error, because a much larger clone lies one nucleotide away. J is TRBJ1-2 and V is TRBV29-1; D unclear. Germline CDR1 is SQVTM and CDR2 is ANQGSEA. The CDR3 runs 12 residues. CDR3 residues: CSVEGGPYGCTF. CDR3 DNA sequence: TGCAGCGTTGAAGGAGGGCCCTATGGCTGCACCTTC.

This sequence joins TRBV27 and TRBJ2-6; D gene unclear. The CDR3 spans 13 residues. The V and J ends lost 10 bases and 2 bases respectively, with 9 bases between them. The germline CDR1 and CDR2 sequences are MNHEY and SMNVEV (reference sequence). The DNA of the CDR3 is TGTGCCACCCTGGCCGCTGGGGCCAACGTCCTGACTTTC. Amino acids: CATLAAGANVLTF.

This clonotype has a count of ten or more. The chain joins TRBV20-1 to TRBJ2-7; D is unresolved. V was shortened by 5 bases and J by 2 bases, with 10 bases between the two germline ends. This CDR3 contains 12 residues. From germline, CDR1 is DFQATT and CDR2 SNEGSKA (reference sequence). The CDR3 reads CSASDGTYEQYF. DNA of the CDR3: TGCAGTGCTTCCGATGGGACCTACGAGCAGTACTTC.

The sample holds a few counts of this clonotype. V and J are TRBV13 and TRBJ2-3, with 9 bases that match TRBD1. This CDR3 comprises 15 residues. CDR1 and CDR2 (germline): PRHDT, FYEKMQ (reference sequence). V lost 3 bases and J lost 7; bases outside the gene matches: 8. The CDR3 DNA follows: TGTGCCAGCAGCTTCGCACAGGGGGCGTTTAATACGCAGTATTTT. This codes for CASSFAQGAFNTQYF.

The V and J genes are TRBV20-1 and TRBJ1-1, with D hard to call. The CDR3 consists of 13 residues. Deletions cut 0 bases from V and 5 bases from J, with 10 bases between. The germline gives CDR1 DFQATT, CDR2 SNEGSKA (reference sequence). The CDR3 nucleotides read TGCAGTGCTAGAGATGGTAAAGGAACTGAAGCTTTCTTT. It encodes CSARDGKGTEAFF.

V usage is TRBV7-9 and J usage is TRBJ2-1; the D gene is possibly TRBD2 (5 bases). Trimming took 4 bases from V and 10 from J, leaving 11 bases between them. Germline V gene data show CDR1 as SEHNR and CDR2 as FQNEAQ (reference sequence). This CDR3 spans 12 amino acids. As DNA, the CDR3 is TGTGCCAGCAGCTCCCAGCCTAGCGAGCAGTTCTTC. Residues: CASSSQPSEQFF. The full variable domain, completed using reference TRBV7-9 and TRBJ2-1, is DTGVSQNPRHKITKRGQNVTFRCDPISEHNRLYWYRQTLGQGPEFLTYFQNEAQLEKSRLLSDRFSAERPKGSFSTLEIQRTEQGDSAMYLCASSSQPSEQFFGPGTRLTVL.

The gene calls are TRBV7-3 and TRBJ2-1, with D unclear. CDR1 is SGHTA and CDR2 is FQGTGA in the germline V gene. V was clipped by 1 base and J by 0 bases, with 13 bases between them. The CDR3 length is 17 residues. CDR3 sequence reads: CASSLISTASSYNEQFF. DNA of the CDR3: TGTGCCAGCAGCTTAATATCAACAGCAAGCTCCTACAATGAGCAGTTCTTC.

The table lists this clonotype with many counts. The J gene is TRBJ2-5, the V gene TRBV20-1, with no clear D. V lost 5 bases, J lost 1 base, and 11 bases lay in between. Germline V gene sequence: CDR1 DFQATT, CDR2 SNEGSKA (reference sequence). The CDR3 has 13 residues. The CDR3 is CSAHLYVQETQYF. The CDR3 DNA follows: TGCAGTGCTCACCTGTACGTCCAAGAGACCCAGTACTTC.

This clonotype was counted only a few times. The chain employs TRBV18 and TRBJ1-1, with a tentative D call TRBD1 (6 bases). Germline V gene sequence: CDR1 KGHSH, CDR2 LQKENI. Trimming pared 2 bases from V and 2 bases from J, leaving 9 bases between. There are 14 residues in the CDR3. Here the CDR3 DNA reads TGTGCCAGCTCACCAACAGGGAAAAACACTGAAGCTTTCTTT. As protein: CASSPTGKNTEAFF.

This sequence joins TRBV13 and TRBJ1-1, with D tentatively TRBD1 (5 bases). Trimming removed 0 bases from V and 4 bases from J, with 24 bases in between. From germline, CDR1 is PRHDT and CDR2 FYEKMQ (reference sequence). The CDR3 is 19 amino acids. CDR3 in DNA: TGTGCCAGCAGCTTAGGTGGGAGGGGACGGGGCCTTTTGGGCACTGAAGCTTTCTTT. Amino acids: CASSLGGRGRGLLGTEAFF.

The chain combines TRBV5-1 with TRBJ2-1; TRBD2 aligns across 11 bases. CDR1 is SGHRS, CDR2 YFSETQ, per germline. The CDR3 consists of 15 residues. Unmatched junction bases numbered 5, after V lost 1 base and J lost 8 bases. CDR3 in amino acids: CASSLLTSGSHEQFF. Written as DNA, the CDR3 is TGCGCCAGCAGCTTGTTAACTAGCGGGAGTCATGAGCAGTTCTTC.

The rearrangement links TRBV29-1 to TRBJ1-1; 7 bases match TRBD1. Germline trimming cut 5 bases from V and 1 base from J; bases unmatched to any gene: 4. The CDR3 covers 13 residues. Per the germline V gene, CDR1 is SQVTM and CDR2 is ANQGSEA. The CDR3 bases are TGCAGCGTTCTCCGGGACAGGAACACTGAAGCTTTCTTT. It translates to CSVLRDRNTEAFF.

In this sample, this clonotype turned up many times. The chain is built from TRBV12-3 or TRBV12-4 and TRBJ1-2, with D perhaps TRBD1 (5 bases). This CDR3 contains 15 residues. Trimming removed 5 bases from V and 2 bases from J, with 15 bases in between. The CDR3 bases are TGTGCCAGCAGTCCTCGGGACGGTTCAAACTATGGCTACACCTTC. Translation gives CASSPRDGSNYGYTF.

This clonotype was recorded a few times. The chain employs TRBV19 and TRBJ2-1; 14 bases are a match to TRBD2. CDR1 is LNHDA and CDR2 is SQIVND in the germline V gene (reference sequence). The CDR3 covers 16 residues. V dropped 5 bases and J dropped 5; count of bases not matched to a gene: 5. The CDR3 DNA follows: TGTGCCAGTAGTGTTTGGACTAGCGGGGGGCACAATGAGCAGTTCTTC. It codes for CASSVWTSGGHNEQFF. Supplemented by reference TRBV19 and TRBJ2-1, the full variable domain reads DGGITQSPKYLFRKEGQNVTLSCEQNLNHDAMYWYRQDPGQGLRLIYYSQIVNDFQKGDIAEGYSVSREKKESFPLTVTSAQKNPTAFYLCASSVWTSGGHNEQFFGPGTRLTVL.

Points on this clonotype: One base away lies a much larger clone, so this may be a sequencing read error. The V call is TRBV3-1, the J call TRBJ2-1, with D possibly called TRBD1 or TRBD2 (6 bases each). The CDR3 spans 15 residues. V lost 5 bases and J 8 bases, leaving 19 bases between the germline ends. The germline gives CDR1 LGHDT, CDR2 YNNKEL (reference sequence). For the CDR3, the DNA is TGTGCCAGCAGCATAAGGAGGGGGGCTTCCGATGAGCAGTTCTTC. Protein product: CASSIRRGASDEQFF.

Remarks on this clonotype: Given a much more abundant clone one base away, this may be a read error. The chain couples TRBV15 to TRBJ1-2; D gene unclear. Germline CDR1 is LNHNV and CDR2 is YYDKDF (reference sequence). CDR3 length equals 12 residues. Written as DNA, the CDR3 is TGTGCCACCAGCGGAGATGAATTCGGCTACACCTTC. This translates into CATSGDEFGYTF.

This clonotype appeared a few times. This chain joins TRBV6-2 or TRBV6-3 and TRBJ2-7; D is perhaps TRBD2 (5 bases). Germline V lookup: CDR1 MNHEY, CDR2 SVGEGT. Trimming removed 8 bases from V and 2 bases from J, with 13 bases in between. This CDR3 spans 13 amino acids. The CDR3 DNA sequence: TGTGCCAGCCAAGGGTCGGGAACCTACGAGCAGTACTTC. Translating it yields CASQGSGTYEQYF.

The rearrangement uses TRBV12-3 or TRBV12-4 and TRBJ2-7; tentatively, D is TRBD2 (5 bases). Between the trimmed V and J ends, which lost 5 bases and 3 bases, there was a span of 14 bases. This CDR3 is 14 amino acids long. The CDR3 DNA follows: TGTGCCAGCAGTCGCCGAGTGGGAGACTACGAGCAGTACTTC. Its translation is CASSRRVGDYEQYF.

Worth noting for this clonotype: A much bigger clone sits one base away, suggesting this may be a read error. The chain joins TRBV5-1 to TRBJ2-5; 7 positions match TRBD1. Germline V lookup: CDR1 SGHRS, CDR2 YFSETQ. The CDR3 is 16 amino acids. V was pared by 3 bases and J by 1 base, with 9 bases of the junction left unmatched. The CDR3 sequence is CASSSSHGTAQETQYF. DNA of the CDR3: TGCGCCAGCAGCTCCTCGCACGGGACAGCCCAAGAGACCCAGTACTTC. Full variable domain (missing parts from reference TRBV5-1 and TRBJ2-5): KAGVTQTPRYLIKTRGQQVTLSCSPISGHRSVSWYQQTPGQGLQFLFEYFSETQRNKGNFPGRFSGRQFSNSRSEMNVSTLELGDSALYLCASSSSHGTAQETQYFGPGTRLLVL.

This chain links TRBV28 with TRBJ1-1; D is ambiguous. Trimming shortened V by 2 bases and J by 1 base, and 8 bases separated the two germline ends. This CDR3 has 14 amino acids. Germline lookup yields CDR1 MDHEN and CDR2 SYDVKM. CDR3 protein: CASSLRAENTEAFF. The CDR3 nucleotides read TGTGCCAGCAGTTTACGGGCGGAGAACACTGAAGCTTTCTTT. The full variable domain, completed using reference TRBV28 and TRBJ1-1, is DVKVTQSSRYLVKRTGEKVFLECVQDMDHENMFWYRQDPGLGLRLIYFSYDVKMKEKGDIPEGYSVSREKKERFSLILESASTNQTSMYLCASSLRAENTEAFFGQGTRLTVV.

This clonotype was recorded at least ten times. The chain is built from TRBV7-2 and TRBJ2-7; 8 bases are a match to TRBD1. Trimming took 0 bases from V and 7 from J; bases not matched to a gene: 5. This CDR3 region has 14 residues. Germline lookup yields CDR1 SGHTA and CDR2 FQGNSA. DNA for the CDR3: TGTGCCAGCAGCTTAGCGGACAGGGCGGGGGAGCAGTACTTC. This codes for CASSLADRAGEQYF. Complete variable domain (other parts from reference TRBV7-2 and TRBJ2-7): GAGVSQSPSNKVTEKGKDVELRCDPISGHTALYWYRQSLGQGLEFLIYFQGNSAPDKSGLPSDRFSAERTGGSVSTLTIQRTQQEDSAVYLCASSLADRAGEQYFGPGTRLTVT.

The chain links TRBV11-3 to TRBJ2-5; 9 bases are shared with TRBD1. After removal of 4 bases from V and 0 bases from J, the junction contained 6 bases not matched to a gene. The germline V gene has CDR1 SGHNT and CDR2 YENEEA. The CDR3 totals 16 residues. CDR3 loop: CASSWAGTGYQETQYF. The CDR3 region has the DNA TGTGCCAGCAGCTGGGCCGGGACAGGGTACCAAGAGACCCAGTACTTC. The variable domain in full, completed from reference TRBV11-3 and TRBJ2-5, reads EAGVVQSPRYKIIEKKQPVAFWCNPISGHNTLYWYLQNLGQGPELLIRYENEEAVDDSQLPKDRFSAERLKGVDSTLKIQPAELGDSAVYLCASSWAGTGYQETQYFGPGTRLLVL.

This clonotype was detected many times. This chain connects TRBV28 to TRBJ2-3; TRBD2 might be the D (6 bases). Trimming stripped 6 bases from V and 11 bases from J, with 18 bases between. CDR3 size: 13 residues. The germline V gene encodes CDR1 MDHEN and CDR2 SYDVKM. The CDR3 loop reads CASSRPPGEEQYF. DNA of the CDR3: TGTGCCAGCAGCCGACCTCCGGGGGAAGAGCAGTATTTT.

This chain uses TRBV11-2 with TRBJ1-1; TRBD1 matches 10 bases. This CDR3 has 14 residues. J lost 8 bases, V lost 8 bases, and 11 bases had no gene match. Germline V CDR1 and CDR2: SGHAT, FQNNGV. CDR3: CASGYWGQGREAFF. The CDR3 coding sequence is TGTGCCAGCGGGTATTGGGGACAGGGGAGAGAAGCTTTCTTT. Based on the CDR3 plus reference TRBV11-2 and TRBJ1-1, the full variable domain is EAGVAQSPRYKIIEKRQSVAFWCNPISGHATLYWYQQILGQGPKLLIQFQNNGVVDDSQLPKDRFSAERLKGVDSTLKIQPAKLEDSAVYLCASGYWGQGREAFFGQGTRLTVV.

This clonotype was observed once. One end of the junction fails to match germline, which may point to a read error. This rearrangement joins TRBV6-6 to TRBJ2-2; the D call may be TRBD1 or TRBD2 (6 bases each). The germline V gene has CDR1 MNHNY and CDR2 SVGAGI (reference sequence). The CDR3 is 16 residues long. CDR3 sequence (DNA): TGTGCCAGCAGTACTGGAACAGGGCGGGGCACCGGGGATCTGTTTTTT. Protein: CASSTGTGRGTGDLFF.